The next 29 T cell receptor beta chains were all read from a single sample in a study of early T cells in non-severe SARS-CoV-2 infection (dated by TCRdb to the early 2020s). Receptor libraries were prepared by 5' RACE. The sample was run on a NextSeq 500. The public reads were reprocessed in TCRdb via fastp at Q25 and MiXCR, keeping in-frame beta chains. Records with the same CDR3 protein are collapsed into one entry carrying the most frequent genes and DNA. The sample table contains roughly 38,000 distinct CDR3 sequences; only one count was recorded for about 5% of them. The ten largest clones represent 7% to 9.5% of the sample. Sequencing input: whole blood. The receptors originated from an adult who was a healthcare worker with PCR-confirmed SARS-CoV-2 infection or an uninfected control (not recorded which).

This clonotype has a count of ten or more. This sequence joins TRBV10-3 and TRBJ1-1; 7 bases align to TRBD1. J was trimmed by 0 bases and V by 3 bases; bases with no gene match: 7. Germline V lookup: CDR1 ENHRY, CDR2 SYGVKD. This CDR3 spans 16 amino acids. The CDR3 region is CAISDGQEVMNTEAFF. For the CDR3, the DNA is TGTGCCATCAGTGACGGACAGGAGGTTATGAACACTGAAGCTTTCTTT.

The table lists this clonotype with many counts. The J gene is TRBJ1-3, the V gene TRBV7-8; no definite D call. In germline, CDR1 is SGHVS, CDR2 FQNEAQ. The V end lost 1 base, the J end lost 0 bases, and 10 bases lay between the germline ends. The CDR3 loop spans 16 amino acids. CDR3 sequence: CASSLDWLSSGNTIYF. The CDR3 DNA sequence: TGTGCCAGCAGCTTAGACTGGTTAAGCTCTGGAAACACCATATATTTT.

This clonotype was counted ten times or more. The chain employs TRBV11-2 and TRBJ2-3; no reliable D call. CDR1 and CDR2 from the germline V gene are SGHAT and FQNNGV. V lost 5 bases and J 6 bases, leaving 9 bases between the germline ends. The CDR3 is made up of 12 amino acids. DNA for the CDR3: TGTGCCAGCAGCCTTGACCCCGATACGCAGTATTTT. It specifies CASSLDPDTQYF.

This clonotype was observed at least ten times. J is TRBJ1-1 and V is TRBV13; D gene ambiguous. CDR3 size: 15 residues. Germline CDR1 and CDR2: PRHDT and FYEKMQ (reference sequence). V was trimmed by 1 base and J by 1 base, leaving 10 bases between them. DNA for the CDR3: TGTGCCAGCAGCTTAGAAAGGGCAGCGAACACTGAAGCTTTCTTT. This encodes CASSLERAANTEAFF. The whole variable domain, filled in from reference TRBV13 and TRBJ1-1, reads AAGVIQSPRHLIKEKRETATLKCYPIPRHDTVYWYQQGPGQDPQFLISFYEKMQSDKGSIPDRFSAQQFSDYHSELNMSSLELGDSALYFCASSLERAANTEAFFGQGTRLTVV.

Ten or more counts support this clonotype. The gene calls are TRBV20-1 and TRBJ2-3; 9 bases agree with TRBD2. The CDR3 consists of 15 residues. In germline, CDR1 is DFQATT, CDR2 SNEGSKA (reference sequence). V shed 5 bases, J shed 4 bases, and the junction held 10 bases outside the gene matches. This CDR3 reads CSAGDLSGSSDTQYF. The CDR3, as DNA: TGCAGTGCTGGGGACCTTAGCGGGAGCTCAGATACGCAGTATTTT.

This clonotype occurred a few times. This chain connects TRBV9 to TRBJ2-1; D might be TRBD1 (5 bases). Trimming removed 0 bases from V and 7 bases from J, with 11 bases in between. Germline CDR1 is SGDLS and CDR2 is YYNGEE. The CDR3 runs to 14 residues. CDR3 DNA sequence: TGTGCCAGCAGCGTAGTTTCAGGGCAGAATGAGCAGTTCTTC. It specifies CASSVVSGQNEQFF.

In its sample, this clonotype was seen many times. The V and J genes are TRBV29-1 and TRBJ2-5, with 10 bases that match TRBD2. The J segment lost 5 bases and the V segment lost 3 bases, leaving 6 bases of the junction unmatched. Germline loops: CDR1 SQVTM, CDR2 ANQGSEA. The CDR3 has 14 residues. The CDR3 region has the DNA TGCAGCGTTGACGGCCTAGCGGGAGAGGAGACCCAGTACTTC. Encoded protein: CSVDGLAGEETQYF.

This clonotype occurred many times. In nucleotides, the CDR3 is TGTGCCAGCAGCGAAAAGTTGGGAATAAACACTGAAGCTTTCTTT. Translating gives CASSEKLGINTEAFF. V is TRBV13 and J is TRBJ1-1; D remains ambiguous. The V gene's germline CDR1 is PRHDT and CDR2 FYEKMQ (reference sequence). V was trimmed by 5 bases and J by 2 bases, leaving 15 bases between them. The CDR3 contains 15 residues.

This clonotype has ten or more counts. The chain links TRBV4-2 to TRBJ2-5, with TRBD2 matching 13 bases. This CDR3 spans 18 amino acids. The germline V gene has CDR1 LGHNA and CDR2 YNFKEQ. The J segment lost 9 bases and the V segment lost 5 bases, leaving 18 bases of the junction unmatched. Here the CDR3 reads CASSVKTSGGPSVMAQYF. The CDR3 nucleotides read TGTGCCAGCAGCGTGAAGACTAGCGGGGGGCCCTCGGTAATGGCCCAGTACTTC.

This clonotype has ten or more counts. V and J are TRBV4-3 and TRBJ2-1, with 16 bases fitting TRBD2. With 4 bases clipped from V and 8 bases from J, the junction kept 11 bases outside the gene matches. The germline V gene has CDR1 LGHNA and CDR2 YSLEER. CDR3 length equals 18 residues. CDR3 sequence (DNA): TGCGCCAGCAGCCCCTCACCGGGACTAGCGGGGGGGCAGTATGAGCAGTTCTTC. The encoded protein is CASSPSPGLAGGQYEQFF.

This clonotype was seen repeatedly, ten times or more. The chain has TRBV7-2 and TRBJ1-5; 9 nucleotides line up with TRBD1. CDR1 SGHTA and CDR2 FQGNSA come from the germline V gene. The CDR3 sequence is 15 residues long. J gave up 6 bases and V 5 bases, and 8 bases lay outside the gene matches. The CDR3 DNA reads as TGTGCCAGCAGCCCACAGGGGGCAGTAAGTCAGCCCCAGCATTTT. It yields the protein CASSPQGAVSQPQHF.

This clonotype was recorded a few times. The V gene is TRBV7-6, the J gene TRBJ1-1; D gene uncertain. CDR1 is SGHVS and CDR2 is FNYEAQ in the germline V gene. V was pared by 1 base and J by 0 bases, with 6 bases between. CDR3 size: 14 residues. The CDR3 protein is CASSLGSMNTEAFF. In nucleotides, the CDR3 is TGTGCCAGCAGCTTAGGGTCCATGAACACTGAAGCTTTCTTT.

This clonotype was observed many times. CDR3 sequence (DNA): TGTGCCAGCAGCCAAGAGCTGACAATAGTGTACACTGAAGCTTTCTTT. Its translation: CASSQELTIVYTEAFF. J is TRBJ1-1 and V is TRBV4-2; D is undetermined. The CDR3 is made up of 16 amino acids. V lost 0 bases and J lost 3, with 14 bases in between. Germline V gives CDR1 LGHNA, CDR2 YNFKEQ.

V is TRBV6-1 and J is TRBJ2-3; D perhaps matches TRBD2 (5 bases). The CDR3 extends over 17 amino acids. V lost 5 bases and J 4 bases, leaving 22 bases between the germline ends. CDR1 MNHNS and CDR2 SASEGT come from the germline V gene. The CDR3 DNA reads as TGTGCCAGCAGTTCCTTTGGCGGGCTACTCGGGGCAGATACGCAGTATTTT. Its protein is CASSSFGGLLGADTQYF.

At least ten counts were recorded for this clonotype. J is TRBJ1-4 and V is TRBV28; 10 bases match TRBD1. The CDR3 has 14 residues. Germline V gene data show CDR1 as MDHEN and CDR2 as SYDVKM. The ends lost 8 bases at V and 8 bases at J; junction bases unmatched: 8. CDR3 bases: TGTGCCAGCCTGGATTGGGACAGGGGCGAAAAACTGTTTTTT. Translation: CASLDWDRGEKLFF. Full variable domain (missing parts from reference TRBV28 and TRBJ1-4): DVKVTQSSRYLVKRTGEKVFLECVQDMDHENMFWYRQDPGLGLRLIYFSYDVKMKEKGDIPEGYSVSREKKERFSLILESASTNQTSMYLCASLDWDRGEKLFFGSGTQLSVL.

This clonotype was detected ten times or more. V usage is TRBV30 and J usage is TRBJ2-1; D could derive from TRBD1 or TRBD2 (5 bases each). With 3 bases removed from V and 6 bases from J, the gap between germline ends came to 12 bases. The CDR3 loop spans 13 amino acids. Germline loops: CDR1 GTSNPN, CDR2 SVGIG (reference sequence). The CDR3 loop is CAWRRGWGNEQFF. CDR3 bases: TGTGCCTGGAGACGGGGCTGGGGCAATGAGCAGTTCTTC.

In its sample, this clonotype was seen many times. The chain has TRBV4-1 and TRBJ2-5, with 8 positions matching TRBD1. V shed 3 bases, J shed 1 base, and the junction held 7 bases outside the gene matches. The CDR3 spans 16 residues. Germline CDR1 reads MGHRA; CDR2 reads YSYEKL. CDR3 DNA: TGCGCCAGCAGCCAGGTTACCAGGGGGCGCCAAGAGACCCAGTACTTC. Protein product: CASSQVTRGRQETQYF.

This clonotype was found many times. The gene calls are TRBV5-6 and TRBJ1-3; 7 bases are a match to TRBD1. Germline values: CDR1 SGHDT, CDR2 YYEEEE. V lost 4 bases to trimming and J lost 2 bases; unmatched junction nucleotides: 6. CDR3 length: 15 amino acids. As DNA, the CDR3 is TGTGCCAGCAGCCCAAGACAGGGTGCTGGAAACACCATATATTTT. This encodes CASSPRQGAGNTIYF.

Many counts were recorded for this clonotype. The genes are TRBV7-2 and TRBJ2-7; D is perhaps TRBD2 (6 bases). Germline CDR1 and CDR2: SGHTA and FQGNSA. CDR3 size: 14 residues. Trimming left V 5 bases short and J 3 bases short, with 14 bases between. The CDR3 reads CASSQGLVYYEQYF. Written as DNA, the CDR3 is TGTGCCAGCAGCCAGGGACTCGTCTACTACGAGCAGTACTTC.

This clonotype was seen ten or more times. This sequence joins TRBV6-2 or TRBV6-3 and TRBJ2-1; 7 nucleotides align to TRBD2. Germline V CDR1 and CDR2: MNHEY, SVGEGT. The CDR3 runs 13 residues. V was clipped by 3 bases and J by 7 bases; unmatched bases: 3. The CDR3 DNA reads TGTGCCAGCAGTTATCCTAGCGGTAATGAGCAGTTCTTC. It encodes CASSYPSGNEQFF.

This clonotype was counted many times. The chain joins TRBV9 to TRBJ2-7, with 7 bases aligning to TRBD1. Unmatched junction bases numbered 3, after V lost 0 bases and J lost 0 bases. The CDR3 is 15 amino acids. CDR1 is SGDLS, CDR2 YYNGEE, per germline. The CDR3 sequence is CASSVETGSSYEQYF. CDR3 DNA: TGTGCCAGCAGCGTAGAGACAGGGAGCTCCTACGAGCAGTACTTC.

This clonotype was seen repeatedly, ten times or more. This rearrangement joins TRBV28 to TRBJ2-2; D gene ambiguous. There are 14 residues in the CDR3. The germline CDR1 and CDR2 sequences are MDHEN and SYDVKM. V lost 3 bases and J lost 6, with 11 bases in between. CDR3 bases: TGTGCCAGCAGTTTGGGTAGGCCCGCCGGGGAGCTGTTTTTT. Protein: CASSLGRPAGELFF.

This clonotype was observed a few times. This chain connects TRBV12-3 or TRBV12-4 to TRBJ2-3; D call uncertain. The CDR3 sequence is 10 residues long. V was trimmed by 5 bases and J by 6 bases, leaving 3 bases between them. The CDR3 nucleotides are TGTGCCAGCAGTAGCGATACGCAGTATTTT. Protein product: CASSSDTQYF.

The J gene is TRBJ2-7, the V gene TRBV20-1, with 9 bases fitting TRBD1. From germline, CDR1 is DFQATT and CDR2 SNEGSKA (reference sequence). The junction had 2 bases not matched to a gene; V was cut back by 7 bases and J by 1 base. The CDR3 has 12 amino acids. The CDR3 loop reads CSGQGDSYEQYF. The CDR3 DNA is TGCAGTGGACAGGGGGATTCCTACGAGCAGTACTTC.

The table lists this clonotype with many counts. CDR3 nucleotides: TGTGCCACCAGCGCTCCGTCTAGCGGGAGACGTTACAATGAGCAGTTCTTC. This translates into CATSAPSSGRRYNEQFF. The V call is TRBV15, the J call TRBJ2-1; 10 bases fit TRBD2. Unmatched junction bases numbered 11, after V lost 5 bases and J lost 4 bases. There are 17 residues in the CDR3. Germline CDR1 and CDR2: LNHNV and YYDKDF (reference sequence). The entire variable domain, with the rest obtained from reference TRBV15 and TRBJ2-1, is as follows: DAMVIQNPRYQVTQFGKPVTLSCSQTLNHNVMYWYQQKSSQAPKLLFHYYDKDFNNEADTPDNFQSRRPNTSFCFLDIRSPGLGDTAMYLCATSAPSSGRRYNEQFFGPGTRLTVL.

Ten or more counts support this clonotype. The genes are TRBV20-1 and TRBJ2-7; 9 nucleotides agree with TRBD1. Germline V gene data show CDR1 as DFQATT and CDR2 as SNEGSKA (reference sequence). The CDR3 length is 14 residues. The V segment lost 2 bases and the J segment 7 bases; nucleotides outside the gene matches: 9. CDR3 DNA: TGCAGTGCTAGACTACAGGGGGCGACTCCGGAGCAGTACTTC. Its translation is CSARLQGATPEQYF.

In its sample, this clonotype was seen many times. V usage is TRBV11-2 and J usage is TRBJ1-4, with 7 positions matching TRBD1. The CDR3 has 14 residues. The V segment lost 5 bases and the J segment 3 bases; nucleotides outside the gene matches: 3. Germline V CDR1 and CDR2: SGHAT, FQNNGV. The CDR3 DNA sequence: TGTGCCAGCAGCCAGGGGGGGGCTAATGAAAAACTGTTTTTT. Translating it yields CASSQGGANEKLFF.

This clonotype was detected ten times or more. The chain links TRBV20-1 to TRBJ2-1; no firm D call. The germline V gene has CDR1 DFQATT and CDR2 SNEGSKA (reference sequence). Trimming removed 4 bases at V and 7 bases at J, with 11 bases between. There are 12 residues in the CDR3. This chain's CDR3 is CSATRTGNEQFF. As DNA, the CDR3 is TGCAGTGCTACCCGAACTGGGAATGAGCAGTTCTTC.

This clonotype was picked up many times. This rearrangement joins TRBV4-3 to TRBJ2-1; 14 bases align to TRBD2. The CDR3 is made up of 19 amino acids. Per germline, CDR1 LGHNA and CDR2 YSLEER. Losses at the gene ends were 1 base for V and 0 bases for J; bases not matched to a gene: 5. The CDR3 here is CASSQGTSGGWSSYNEQFF. CDR3 bases: TGCGCCAGCAGCCAAGGGACTAGCGGGGGGTGGAGCTCCTACAATGAGCAGTTCTTC.